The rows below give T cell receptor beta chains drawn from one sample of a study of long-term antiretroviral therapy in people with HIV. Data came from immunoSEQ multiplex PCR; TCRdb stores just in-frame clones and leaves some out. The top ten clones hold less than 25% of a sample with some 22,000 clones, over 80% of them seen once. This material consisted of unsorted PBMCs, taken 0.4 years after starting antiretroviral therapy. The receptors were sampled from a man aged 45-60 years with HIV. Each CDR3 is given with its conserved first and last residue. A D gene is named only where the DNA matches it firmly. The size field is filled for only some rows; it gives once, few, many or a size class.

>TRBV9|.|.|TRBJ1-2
CASSLWGGYTF
TGTGCCAGCAGCCTCTGGGGTGGCTACACCTTC
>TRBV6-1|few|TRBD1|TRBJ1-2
CASRTTGAGGYTF
TGTGCCAGCAGGACGACAGGGGCTGGTGGCTACACCTTC
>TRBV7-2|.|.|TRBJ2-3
CASSLGLTLPRDTQYF
TGTGCCAGCAGCTTAGGCTTAACGCTCCCCAGGGATACGCAGTATTTT
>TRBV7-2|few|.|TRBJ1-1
CASSSDSNTEAFF
TGTGCCAGCAGCTCCGATTCGAACACTGAAGCTTTCTTT
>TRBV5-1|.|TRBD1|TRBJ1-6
CASSPGQAYNSPLHF
TGCGCCAGCAGCCCCGGACAGGCCTATAATTCACCCCTCCACTTT
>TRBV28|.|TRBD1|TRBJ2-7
CASSYSTSRRTGPYEQYF
TGTGCCAGCAGCTATTCAACCTCCAGAAGGACAGGGCCCTACGAGCAGTACTTC
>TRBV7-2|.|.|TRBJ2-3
CASSLGRARATDTQYF
TGTGCCAGCAGCTTAGGCAGGGCCCGGGCCACAGATACGCAGTATTTT
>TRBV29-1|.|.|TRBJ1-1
CSVELTGNTEAFF
TGCAGCGTTGAATTGACGGGGAACACTGAAGCTTTCTTT
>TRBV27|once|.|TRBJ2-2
CASSLVTGDGELFF
TGTGCCAGCAGTTTAGTTACCGGGGACGGGGAGCTGTTTTTT
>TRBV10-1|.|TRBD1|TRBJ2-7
CASSDGQDYEQYF
TGCGCCAGCAGTGACGGACAGGACTACGAGCAGTACTTC
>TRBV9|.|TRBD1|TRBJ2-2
CASSVRTGSTGELFF
TGTGCCAGCAGCGTTCGGACAGGGTCGACCGGGGAGCTGTTTTTT
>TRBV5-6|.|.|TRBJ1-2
CASSPTPNYGYTF
TGTGCCAGCAGCCCAACACCAAACTATGGCTACACCTTC
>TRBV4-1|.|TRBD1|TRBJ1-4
CASSHHNRGGVLTNEKLFF
TGCGCCAGCAGCCACCACAACAGGGGCGGCGTTCTGACTAATGAAAAACTGTTTTTT
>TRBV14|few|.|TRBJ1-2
CASSPSGTPNYGYTF
TGTGCCAGCAGCCCCTCCGGGACCCCTAACTATGGCTACACCTTC
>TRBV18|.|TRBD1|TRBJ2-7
CASSSAGTGLREQYF
TGTGCCAGCTCATCAGCCGGGACAGGGTTACGTGAGCAGTACTTC
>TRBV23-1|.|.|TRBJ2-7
CASSQAGSKPYEQYF
TGCGCCAGCAGTCAGGCAGGGTCCAAACCCTACGAGCAGTACTTC
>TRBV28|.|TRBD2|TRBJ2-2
CASRTGGAAVGELFF
TGTGCCAGCCGTACGGGGGGGGCGGCAGTCGGGGAGCTGTTTTTT
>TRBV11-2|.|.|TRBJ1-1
CASSFDRSTNTEAFF
TGTGCCAGCAGCTTCGACCGGTCGACTAACACTGAAGCTTTCTTT
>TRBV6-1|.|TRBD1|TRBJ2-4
CATGQGNIQYF
TGTGCCACCGGACAGGGAAACATTCAGTACTTC
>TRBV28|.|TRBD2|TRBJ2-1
CASCSGRSYNEQFF
TGTGCCAGCTGTAGCGGGAGATCCTACAATGAGCAGTTCTTC
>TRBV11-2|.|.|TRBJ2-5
CASRPGAGPQETQYF
TGTGCCAGCAGACCCGGGGCGGGACCCCAAGAGACCCAGTACTTC
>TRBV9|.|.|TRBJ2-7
CASSVAGGMTYEQYF
TGTGCCAGCAGCGTAGCTGGGGGTATGACCTACGAGCAGTACTTC
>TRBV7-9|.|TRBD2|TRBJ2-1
CASSLAVAGGSYNEQFF
TGTGCCAGCAGCTTAGCGGTAGCGGGGGGGTCCTACAATGAGCAGTTCTTC
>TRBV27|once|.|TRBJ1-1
CASSSLAGGDSSEAFF
TGTGCCAGCAGTTCCCTCGCGGGGGGGGATAGCTCTGAAGCTTTCTTT
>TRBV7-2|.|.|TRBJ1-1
CASSSTGLQAFF
TGTGCCAGCAGCTCCACAGGGTTACAGGCTTTCTTT
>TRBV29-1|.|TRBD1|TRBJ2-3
CSVRGPLADTQYF
TGCAGCGTCAGGGGGCCGTTGGCAGATACGCAGTATTTT
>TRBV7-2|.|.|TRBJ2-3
CASTSTDTQYF
TGTGCCAGCACCAGCACAGATACGCAGTATTTT
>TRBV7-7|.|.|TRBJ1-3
CASSLAQGDTIYF
TGTGCTAGCAGCTTAGCGCAAGGGGACACCATATATTTT
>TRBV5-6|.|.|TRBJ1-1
CASSLGTITPTEAFF
TGTGCCAGCAGCCTAGGGACAATCACCCCCACTGAAGCTTTCTTT
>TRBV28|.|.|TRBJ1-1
CASSFPGRGEATEAFF
TGTGCCAGCAGTTTCCCGGGGAGAGGTGAGGCCACTGAAGCTTTCTTT
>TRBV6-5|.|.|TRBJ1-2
CASSYVGSYGYTF
TGTGCCAGCAGTTACGTGGGGAGCTATGGCTACACCTTC
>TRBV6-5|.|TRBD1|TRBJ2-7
CASSRDRNYEQYF
TGTGCCAGCAGTCGGGACAGAAACTACGAGCAGTACTTC